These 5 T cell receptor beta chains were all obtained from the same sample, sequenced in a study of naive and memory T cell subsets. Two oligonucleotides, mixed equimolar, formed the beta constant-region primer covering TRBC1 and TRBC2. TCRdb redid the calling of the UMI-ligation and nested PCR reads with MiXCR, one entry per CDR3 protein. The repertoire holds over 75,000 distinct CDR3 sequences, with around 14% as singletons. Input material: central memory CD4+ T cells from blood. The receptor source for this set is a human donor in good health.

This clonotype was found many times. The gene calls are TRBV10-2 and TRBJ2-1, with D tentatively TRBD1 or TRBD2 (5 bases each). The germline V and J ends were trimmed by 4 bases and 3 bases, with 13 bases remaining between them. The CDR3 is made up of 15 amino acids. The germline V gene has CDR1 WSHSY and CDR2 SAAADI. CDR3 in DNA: TGCGCCAGCAGTGCCGGGACCCTTAGCTACAATGAGCAGTTCTTC. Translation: CASSAGTLSYNEQFF.

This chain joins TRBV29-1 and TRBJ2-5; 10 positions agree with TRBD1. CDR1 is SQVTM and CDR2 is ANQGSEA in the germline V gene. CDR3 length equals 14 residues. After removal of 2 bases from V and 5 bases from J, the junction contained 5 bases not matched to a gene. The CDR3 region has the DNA TGCAGCGTTGAAAAGGGACAGGGGACGGAGACCCAGTACTTC. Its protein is CSVEKGQGTETQYF.

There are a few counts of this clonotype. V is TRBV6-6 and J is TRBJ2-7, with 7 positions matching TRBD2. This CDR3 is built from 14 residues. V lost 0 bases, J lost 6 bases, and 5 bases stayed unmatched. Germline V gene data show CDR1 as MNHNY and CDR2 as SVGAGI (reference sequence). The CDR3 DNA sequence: TGTGCCAGCAGTTACTCGACGACTAGCTCCGAGCAGTACTTC. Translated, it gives CASSYSTTSSEQYF.

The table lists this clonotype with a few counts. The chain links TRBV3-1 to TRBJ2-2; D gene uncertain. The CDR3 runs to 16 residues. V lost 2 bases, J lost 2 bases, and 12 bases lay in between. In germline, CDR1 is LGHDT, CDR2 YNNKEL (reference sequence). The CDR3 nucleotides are TGTGCCAGCAGCCAACGGAATAGCCGTAACACCGGGGAGCTGTTTTTT. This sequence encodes CASSQRNSRNTGELFF.

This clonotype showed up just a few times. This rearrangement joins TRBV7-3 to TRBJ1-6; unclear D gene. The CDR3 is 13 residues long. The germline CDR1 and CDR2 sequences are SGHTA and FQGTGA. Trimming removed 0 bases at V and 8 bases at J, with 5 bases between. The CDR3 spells CASSLTPDSPLHF. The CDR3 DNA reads TGTGCCAGCAGCTTAACCCCCGATTCACCCCTCCACTTT. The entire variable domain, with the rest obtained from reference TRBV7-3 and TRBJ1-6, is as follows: GAGVSQTPSNKVTEKGKYVELRCDPISGHTALYWYRQSLGQGPEFLIYFQGTGAADDSGLPNDRFFAVRPEGSVSTLKIQRTERGDSAVYLCASSLTPDSPLHFGNGTRLTVT.